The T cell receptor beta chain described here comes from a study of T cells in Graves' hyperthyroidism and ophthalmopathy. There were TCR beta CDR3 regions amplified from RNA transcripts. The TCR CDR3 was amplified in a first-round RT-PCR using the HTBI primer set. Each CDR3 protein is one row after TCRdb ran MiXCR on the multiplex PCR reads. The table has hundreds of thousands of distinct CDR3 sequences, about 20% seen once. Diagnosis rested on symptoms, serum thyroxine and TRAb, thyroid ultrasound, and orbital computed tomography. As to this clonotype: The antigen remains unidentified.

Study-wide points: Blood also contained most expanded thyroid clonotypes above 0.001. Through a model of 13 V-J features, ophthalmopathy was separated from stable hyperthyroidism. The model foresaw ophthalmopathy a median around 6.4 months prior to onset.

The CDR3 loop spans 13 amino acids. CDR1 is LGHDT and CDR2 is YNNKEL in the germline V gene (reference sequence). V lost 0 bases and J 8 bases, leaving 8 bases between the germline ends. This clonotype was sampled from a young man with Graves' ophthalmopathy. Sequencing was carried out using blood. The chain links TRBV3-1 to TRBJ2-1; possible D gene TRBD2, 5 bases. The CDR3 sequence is CASSQDTEDEQFF. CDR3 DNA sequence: TGTGCCAGCAGCCAAGATACGGAGGATGAGCAGTTCTTC.